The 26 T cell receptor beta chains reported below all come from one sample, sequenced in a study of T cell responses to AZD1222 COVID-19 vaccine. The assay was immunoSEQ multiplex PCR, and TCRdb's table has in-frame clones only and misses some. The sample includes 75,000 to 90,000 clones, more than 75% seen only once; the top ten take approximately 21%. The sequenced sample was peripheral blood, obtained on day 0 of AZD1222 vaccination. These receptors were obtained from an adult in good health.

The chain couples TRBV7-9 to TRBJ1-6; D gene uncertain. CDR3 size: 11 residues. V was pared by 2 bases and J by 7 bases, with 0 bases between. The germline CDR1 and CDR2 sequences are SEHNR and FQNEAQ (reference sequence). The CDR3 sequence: CASSLNSPLHF. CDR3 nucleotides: TGTGCCAGCAGCTTAAATTCACCCCTCCACTTT.

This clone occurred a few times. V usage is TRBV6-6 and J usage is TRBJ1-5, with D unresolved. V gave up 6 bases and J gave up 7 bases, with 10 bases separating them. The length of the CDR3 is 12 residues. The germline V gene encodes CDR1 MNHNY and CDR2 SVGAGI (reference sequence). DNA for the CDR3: TGTGCCAGCAGACATCAGGAACAGCCCCAGCATTTT. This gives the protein CASRHQEQPQHF.

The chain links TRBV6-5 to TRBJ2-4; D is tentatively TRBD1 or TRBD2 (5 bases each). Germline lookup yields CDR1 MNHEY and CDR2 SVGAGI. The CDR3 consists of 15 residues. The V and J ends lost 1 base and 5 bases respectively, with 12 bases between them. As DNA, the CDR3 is TGTGCCAGCAGTTACTACCCGGGGCGGGAAAACATTCAGTACTTC. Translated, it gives CASSYYPGRENIQYF.

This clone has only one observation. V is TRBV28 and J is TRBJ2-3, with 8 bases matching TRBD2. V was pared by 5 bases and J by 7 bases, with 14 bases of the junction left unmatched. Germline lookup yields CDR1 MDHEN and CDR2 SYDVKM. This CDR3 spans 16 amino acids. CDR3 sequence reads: CASSDRLRTSPNTQYF. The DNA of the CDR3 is TGTGCCAGCAGTGACAGACTCAGGACTAGCCCGAATACGCAGTATTTT.

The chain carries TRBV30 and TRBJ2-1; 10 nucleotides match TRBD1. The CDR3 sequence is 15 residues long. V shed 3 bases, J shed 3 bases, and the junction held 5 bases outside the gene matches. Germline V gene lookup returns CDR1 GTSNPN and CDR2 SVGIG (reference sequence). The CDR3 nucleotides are TGTGCCTGGAGAACAGGACAGGGGGTCTACAATGAGCAGTTCTTC. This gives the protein CAWRTGQGVYNEQFF.

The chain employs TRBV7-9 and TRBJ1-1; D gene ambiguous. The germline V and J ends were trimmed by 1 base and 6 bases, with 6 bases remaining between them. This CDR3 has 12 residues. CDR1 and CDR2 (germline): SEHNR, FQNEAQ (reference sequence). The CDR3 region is CASSLERPEAFF. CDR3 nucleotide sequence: TGTGCCAGCAGCTTAGAGCGTCCTGAAGCTTTCTTT.

This CDR3 is CSVGSGQGANEKLFF. In nucleotides, the CDR3 is TGCAGCGTTGGATCCGGACAGGGTGCTAATGAAAAACTGTTTTTT. The chain couples TRBV29-1 to TRBJ1-4; 8 bases are a match to TRBD1. The ends lost 4 bases at V and 3 bases at J; junction bases unmatched: 7. CDR3 length: 15 residues. The germline gives CDR1 SQVTM, CDR2 ANQGSEA. Complete variable domain (other parts from reference TRBV29-1 and TRBJ1-4): SAVISQKPSRDICQRGTSLTIQCQVDSQVTMMFWYRQQPGQSLTLIATANQGSEATYESGFVIDKFPISRPNLTFSTLTVSNMSPEDSSIYLCSVGSGQGANEKLFFGSGTQLSVL.

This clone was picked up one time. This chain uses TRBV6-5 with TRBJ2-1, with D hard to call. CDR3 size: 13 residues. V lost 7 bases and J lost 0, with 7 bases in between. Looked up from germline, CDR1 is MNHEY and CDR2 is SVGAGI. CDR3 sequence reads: CASTSSSYNEQFF. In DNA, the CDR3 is TGTGCCAGCACTAGTAGCTCCTACAATGAGCAGTTCTTC.

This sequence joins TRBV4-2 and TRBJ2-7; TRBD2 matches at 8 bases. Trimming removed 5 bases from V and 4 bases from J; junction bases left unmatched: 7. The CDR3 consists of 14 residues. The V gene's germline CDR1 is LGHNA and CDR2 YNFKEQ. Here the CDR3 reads CASSTGGEGYEQYF. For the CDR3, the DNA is TGTGCCAGCAGCACCGGGGGGGAGGGGTACGAGCAGTACTTC.

The CDR3 DNA follows: TGTGCCAGCCGGCCGGGACAGGGGGTATACGAGCAGTACTTC. Protein: CASRPGQGVYEQYF. The chain is built from TRBV27 and TRBJ2-7; 11 bases line up with TRBD1. This CDR3 region has 14 residues. The V gene end was trimmed by 8 bases and the J gene end by 4 bases; junction bases not matched to a gene: 7. The V gene's germline CDR1 is MNHEY and CDR2 SMNVEV (reference sequence).

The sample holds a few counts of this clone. CDR3 residues: CASSIEGADGVSNQPQHF. Written as DNA, the CDR3 is TGTGCCAGTAGTATAGAGGGGGCAGACGGAGTGAGCAATCAGCCCCAGCATTTT. The genes are TRBV19 and TRBJ1-5; maybe TRBD1 (6 bases). The CDR3 contains 18 residues. V was trimmed by 0 bases and J by 1 base, leaving 16 bases between them. Looked up from germline, CDR1 is LNHDA and CDR2 is SQIVND (reference sequence).

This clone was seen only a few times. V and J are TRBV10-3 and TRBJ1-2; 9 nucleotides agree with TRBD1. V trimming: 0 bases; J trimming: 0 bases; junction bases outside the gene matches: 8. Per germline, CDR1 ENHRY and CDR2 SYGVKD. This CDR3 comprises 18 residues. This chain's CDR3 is CAISESGTGLVSNYGYTF. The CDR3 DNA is TGTGCCATCAGTGAGTCCGGGACAGGGTTGGTCTCTAACTATGGCTACACCTTC.

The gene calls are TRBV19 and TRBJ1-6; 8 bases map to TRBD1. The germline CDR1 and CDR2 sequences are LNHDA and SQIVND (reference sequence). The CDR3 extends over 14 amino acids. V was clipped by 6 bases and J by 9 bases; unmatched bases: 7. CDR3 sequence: CASSQGAGGSPLHF. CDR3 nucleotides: TGTGCCAGTAGCCAGGGGGCAGGAGGTTCACCCCTCCACTTT.

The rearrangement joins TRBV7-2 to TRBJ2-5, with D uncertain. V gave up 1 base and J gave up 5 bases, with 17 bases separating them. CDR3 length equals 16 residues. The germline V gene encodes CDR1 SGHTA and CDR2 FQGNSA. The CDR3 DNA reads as TGTGCCAGCAGCTTAGGTTCTGGGATCCTAGGCGAGACCCAGTACTTC. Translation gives CASSLGSGILGETQYF.

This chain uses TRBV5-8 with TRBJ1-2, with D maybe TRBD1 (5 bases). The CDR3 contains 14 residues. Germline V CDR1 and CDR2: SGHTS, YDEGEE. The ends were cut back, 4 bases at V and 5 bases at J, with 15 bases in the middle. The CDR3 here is CASSAPPGKYGYTF. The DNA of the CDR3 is TGTGCCAGCAGCGCCCCACCAGGGAAATATGGCTACACCTTC.

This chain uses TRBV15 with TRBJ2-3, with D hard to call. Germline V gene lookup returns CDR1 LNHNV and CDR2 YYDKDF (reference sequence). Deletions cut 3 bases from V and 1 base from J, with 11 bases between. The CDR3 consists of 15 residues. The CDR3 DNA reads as TGTGCCACCAGCAGTCAGCGATATGGCACAGATACGCAGTATTTT. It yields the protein CATSSQRYGTDTQYF.

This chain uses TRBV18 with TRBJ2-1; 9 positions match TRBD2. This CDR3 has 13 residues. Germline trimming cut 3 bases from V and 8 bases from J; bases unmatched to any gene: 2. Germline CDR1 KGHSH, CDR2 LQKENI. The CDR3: CASSPSGRYEQFF. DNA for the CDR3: TGTGCCAGCTCACCGAGCGGGAGGTATGAGCAGTTCTTC. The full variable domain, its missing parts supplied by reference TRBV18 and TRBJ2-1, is NAGVMQNPRHLVRRRGQEARLRCSPMKGHSHVYWYRQLPEEGLKFMVYLQKENIIDESGMPKERFSAEFPKEGPSILRIQQVVRGDSAAYFCASSPSGRYEQFFGPGTRLTVL.

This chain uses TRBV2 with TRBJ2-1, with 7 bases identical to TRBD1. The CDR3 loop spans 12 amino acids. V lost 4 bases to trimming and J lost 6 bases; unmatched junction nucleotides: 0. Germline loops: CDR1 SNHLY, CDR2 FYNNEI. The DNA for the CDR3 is TGTGCCAGCAGTGGGACAGGCAATGAGCAGTTCTTC. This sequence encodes CASSGTGNEQFF.

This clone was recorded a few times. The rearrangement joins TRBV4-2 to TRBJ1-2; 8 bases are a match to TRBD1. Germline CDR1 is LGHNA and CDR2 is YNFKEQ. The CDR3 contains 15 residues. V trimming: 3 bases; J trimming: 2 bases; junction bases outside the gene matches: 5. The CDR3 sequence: CASSQGQETNYGYTF. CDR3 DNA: TGTGCCAGCAGCCAGGGACAGGAGACAAACTATGGCTACACCTTC.

CDR3 DNA: TGTGCCAGCAGCTCAAGCGGGGCCGAGTACAATGAGCAGTTCTTC. Protein sequence: CASSSSGAEYNEQFF. The rearrangement links TRBV6-5 to TRBJ2-1, with 7 positions matching TRBD2. The V gene end was trimmed by 6 bases and the J gene end by 4 bases; junction bases not matched to a gene: 9. Germline lookup yields CDR1 MNHEY and CDR2 SVGAGI. The CDR3 extends over 15 amino acids.

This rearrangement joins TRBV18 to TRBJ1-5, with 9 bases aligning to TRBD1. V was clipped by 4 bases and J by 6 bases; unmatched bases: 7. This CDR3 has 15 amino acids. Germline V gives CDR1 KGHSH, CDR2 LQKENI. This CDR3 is CASSLGLGQGQPQHF. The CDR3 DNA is TGTGCCAGCTCACTTGGCTTGGGACAGGGTCAGCCCCAGCATTTT.

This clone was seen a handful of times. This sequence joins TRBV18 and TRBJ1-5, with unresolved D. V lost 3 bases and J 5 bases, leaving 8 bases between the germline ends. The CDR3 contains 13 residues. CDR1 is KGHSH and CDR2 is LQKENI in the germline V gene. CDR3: CASSPSEDQPQHF. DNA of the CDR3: TGTGCCAGCTCACCGAGCGAGGATCAGCCCCAGCATTTT.

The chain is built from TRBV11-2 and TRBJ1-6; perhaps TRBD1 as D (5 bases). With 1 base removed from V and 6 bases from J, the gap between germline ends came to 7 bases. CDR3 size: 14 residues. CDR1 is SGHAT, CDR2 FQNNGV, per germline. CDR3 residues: CASSLAGANSPLHF. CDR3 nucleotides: TGTGCCAGCAGCTTAGCCGGGGCTAATTCACCCCTCCACTTT. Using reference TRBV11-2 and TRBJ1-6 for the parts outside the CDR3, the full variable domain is EAGVAQSPRYKIIEKRQSVAFWCNPISGHATLYWYQQILGQGPKLLIQFQNNGVVDDSQLPKDRFSAERLKGVDSTLKIQPAKLEDSAVYLCASSLAGANSPLHFGNGTRLTVT.

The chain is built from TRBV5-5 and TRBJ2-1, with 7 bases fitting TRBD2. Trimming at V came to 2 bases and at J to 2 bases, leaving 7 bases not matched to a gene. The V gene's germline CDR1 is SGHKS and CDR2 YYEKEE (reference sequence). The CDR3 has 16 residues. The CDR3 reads CASSLTLASAYNEQFF. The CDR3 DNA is TGTGCCAGCAGCTTAACACTAGCGAGCGCCTACAATGAGCAGTTCTTC.

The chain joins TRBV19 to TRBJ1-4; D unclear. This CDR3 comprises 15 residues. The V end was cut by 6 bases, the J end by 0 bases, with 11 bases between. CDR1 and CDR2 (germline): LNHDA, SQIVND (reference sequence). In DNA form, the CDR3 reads TGTGCCAGTAGACTGGTTTCTGCAACTAATGAAAAACTGTTTTTT. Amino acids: CASRLVSATNEKLFF.

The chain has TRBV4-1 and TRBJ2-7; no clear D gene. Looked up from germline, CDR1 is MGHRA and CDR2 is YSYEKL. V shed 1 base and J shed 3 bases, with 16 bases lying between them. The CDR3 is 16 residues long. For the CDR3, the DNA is TGCGCCAGCAGCCAAGGACGAGGTGGAGATAACTACGAGCAGTACTTC. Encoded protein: CASSQGRGGDNYEQYF.